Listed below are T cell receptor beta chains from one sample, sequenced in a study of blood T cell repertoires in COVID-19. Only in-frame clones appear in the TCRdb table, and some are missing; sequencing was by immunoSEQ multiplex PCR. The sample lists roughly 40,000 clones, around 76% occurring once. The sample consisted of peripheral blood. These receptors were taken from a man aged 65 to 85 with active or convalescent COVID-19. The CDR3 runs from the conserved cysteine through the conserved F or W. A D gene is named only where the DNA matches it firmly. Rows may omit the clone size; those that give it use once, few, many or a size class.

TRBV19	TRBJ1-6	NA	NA	CASNPGDSPLHF	TGTGCCAGTAACCCGGGTGATTCACCCCTCCACTTT
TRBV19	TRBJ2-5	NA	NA	CASSPSAEETQYF	TGTGCCAGTAGCCCTAGCGCGGAGGAGACCCAGTACTTC
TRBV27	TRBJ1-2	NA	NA	CASRERDSYGYTF	TGTGCCAGCAGAGAGAGAGATAGCTATGGCTACACCTTC
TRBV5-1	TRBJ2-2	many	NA	CASSLQGYTGELFF	TGCGCCAGCAGCTTGCAGGGTTACACCGGGGAGCTGTTTTTT
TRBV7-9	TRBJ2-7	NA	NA	CASSYHAGLSYEQYF	TGTGCCAGCAGCTACCATGCGGGGCTCTCCTACGAGCAGTACTTC
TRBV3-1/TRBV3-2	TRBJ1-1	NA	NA	CASSQSEKRRNTEAFF	TGTGCCAGCAGCCAATCAGAGAAGAGGAGGAACACTGAAGCTTTCTTT
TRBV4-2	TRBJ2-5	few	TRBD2	CASSQRGAETQYF	TGTGCCAGCAGCCAGCGGGGGGCAGAGACCCAGTACTTC
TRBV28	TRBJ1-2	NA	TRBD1	CASSILGQEYGYTF	TGTGCCAGCAGTATCCTTGGACAGGAATATGGCTACACCTTC
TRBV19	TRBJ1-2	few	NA	CASTNWGAGLLYGYTF	TGTGCCAGTACCAACTGGGGAGCCGGTCTACTGTATGGCTACACCTTC
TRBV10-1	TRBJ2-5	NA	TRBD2	CASSTSGGLQETQYF	TGCGCCAGCTCGACTAGCGGGGGCCTCCAAGAGACCCAGTACTTC
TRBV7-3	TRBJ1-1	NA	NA	CASSLTRGTEAFF	TGTGCCAGCAGCTTAACTCGGGGCACTGAAGCTTTCTTT
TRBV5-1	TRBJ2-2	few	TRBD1	CASSTRQGQSGELFF	TGCGCCAGCAGTACCCGACAGGGACAGTCCGGGGAGCTGTTTTTT
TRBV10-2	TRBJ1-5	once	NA	CASSTQGSQPQHF	TGCGCCAGCAGCACACAGGGCAGTCAGCCCCAGCATTTT
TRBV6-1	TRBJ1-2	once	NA	CASSEGGGQGYTF	TGTGCCAGCAGTGAAGGGGGGGGGCAGGGCTACACCTTC
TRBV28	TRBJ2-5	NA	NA	CASTPGAAQETQYF	TGTGCCAGCACTCCAGGGGCAGCCCAAGAGACCCAGTACTTC
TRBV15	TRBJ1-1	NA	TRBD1	CATSRGTQGVTEAFF	TGTGCCACCAGCAGAGGGACGCAGGGGGTCACTGAAGCTTTCTTT
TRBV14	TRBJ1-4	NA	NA	CASSQFTDRREKLFF	TGTGCCAGCAGCCAATTCACCGACAGGAGGGAAAAACTGTTTTTT
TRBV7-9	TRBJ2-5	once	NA	CASSLDSFQETQYF	TGTGCCAGCAGCCTGGACAGCTTTCAAGAGACCCAGTACTTC
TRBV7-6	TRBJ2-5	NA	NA	CASSLGQTQETQYF	TGTGCCAGCAGCTTAGGACAGACCCAAGAGACCCAGTACTTC
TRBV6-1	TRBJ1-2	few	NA	CASSDPLNYGYTF	TGTGCCAGCAGTGACCCACTCAACTATGGCTACACCTTC
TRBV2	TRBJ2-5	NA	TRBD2	CASAGTSGGEGTQYF	TGTGCCAGCGCTGGGACTAGCGGGGGCGAGGGGACCCAGTACTTC
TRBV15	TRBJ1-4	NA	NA	CATSRGGLEKLFF	TGTGCCACCAGCAGAGGAGGCCTTGAAAAACTGTTTTTT
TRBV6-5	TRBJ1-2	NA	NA	CASTIDSSGGYTF	TGTGCTAGCACTATCGACAGTTCGGGCGGCTACACCTTC
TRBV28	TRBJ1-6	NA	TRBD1	CASGQGAAGNSPLHF	TGTGCCAGCGGACAGGGGGCCGCGGGGAATTCACCCCTCCACTTT
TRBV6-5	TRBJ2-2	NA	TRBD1	CASSDRAGELFF	TGTGCCAGCAGCGACAGGGCCGGGGAGCTGTTTTTT
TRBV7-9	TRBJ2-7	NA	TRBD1	CASSLSGTGNYEQYF	TGTGCCAGCAGCTTATCCGGGACAGGGAACTACGAGCAGTACTTC
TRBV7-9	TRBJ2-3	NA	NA	CASSPTVNTQYF	TGTGCCAGCAGCCCCACAGTAAATACGCAGTATTTT
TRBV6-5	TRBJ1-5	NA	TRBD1	CASRKTGDQPQHF	TGTGCCAGCAGAAAAACAGGGGATCAGCCCCAGCATTTT
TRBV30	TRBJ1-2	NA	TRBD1	CAWSVTGWYGYTF	TGTGCCTGGAGTGTGACAGGGTGGTATGGCTACACCTTC
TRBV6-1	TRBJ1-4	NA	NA	CASSDDNYEKLFF	TGTGCCAGCAGTGACGACAATTATGAAAAACTGTTTTTT
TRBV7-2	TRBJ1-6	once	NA	CASSPTHGTSYNSPLHF	TGTGCCAGCAGCCCGACCCACGGGACTTCCTATAATTCACCCCTCCACTTT
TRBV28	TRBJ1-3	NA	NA	CASSSTGSGNTIYF	TGTGCCAGCAGCTCAACAGGGAGCGGAAACACCATATATTTT
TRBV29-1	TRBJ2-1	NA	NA	CSVLKTGPNEQFF	TGCAGCGTTTTGAAAACAGGCCCCAATGAGCAGTTCTTC
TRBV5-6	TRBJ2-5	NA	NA	CASSLKGPLGTQYF	TGTGCCAGCAGCTTGAAGGGGCCCCTAGGGACCCAGTACTTC
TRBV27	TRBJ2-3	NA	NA	CATTEGKISDTQYF	TGTGCCACGACAGAAGGGAAGATTTCAGATACGCAGTATTTT
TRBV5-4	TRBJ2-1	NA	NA	CASSRSGGYNEQFF	TGTGCCAGCAGTCGGTCCGGGGGATACAATGAGCAGTTCTTC
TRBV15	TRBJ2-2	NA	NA	CATSRDVAGTGELFF	TGTGCCACCAGCAGAGACGTCGCGGGCACCGGGGAGCTGTTTTTT
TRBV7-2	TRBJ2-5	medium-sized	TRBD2	CASSLQGLAEETQYF	TGTGCCAGCAGCCTACAGGGACTAGCGGAAGAGACCCAGTACTTC
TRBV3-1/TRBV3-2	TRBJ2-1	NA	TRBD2	CASSQGSGGAYNEQFF	TGTGCCAGCAGCCAGGGTAGCGGGGGGGCTTACAATGAGCAGTTCTTC
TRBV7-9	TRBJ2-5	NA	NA	CANEPVRVGETQYF	TGTGCCAACGAACCTGTCAGGGTTGGAGAGACCCAGTACTTC
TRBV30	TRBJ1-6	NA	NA	CAWEGQPNSPLHF	TGTGCCTGGGAAGGACAGCCTAATTCACCCCTCCACTTT